A single sample gave rise to the 16 T cell receptor beta chains below, sequenced in a study of blood T cell repertoires in COVID-19. Only in-frame clones appear in the TCRdb table, and some are missing; sequencing was by immunoSEQ multiplex PCR. Altogether 7,300 or so clones are present, approximately 86% being singletons, with the ten largest covering 6.9%. The sample consisted of peripheral blood. The receptors stem from a woman aged 45-65 years with active or convalescent COVID-19.

The CDR3 protein is CASSFKAGTGIGGEQYF. The CDR3 DNA reads TGTGCCAGCAGCTTTAAAGCCGGGACAGGAATCGGAGGCGAGCAGTACTTC. The chain has TRBV7-9 and TRBJ2-7, with 8 bases lining up with TRBD1. CDR3 length: 17 amino acids. The V segment lost 3 bases and the J segment 6 bases; nucleotides outside the gene matches: 16. Germline CDR1 and CDR2: SEHNR and FQNEAQ (reference sequence).

CDR3 in DNA: TGCGCCAGCAGCCAAGATCGTCAGGGCGAAGCTTTCTTT. Protein: CASSQDRQGEAFF. V gene TRBV4-3 combines with J gene TRBJ1-1; D possibly corresponds to TRBD1 (5 bases). The V end lost 0 bases, the J end lost 8 bases, and 10 bases lay between the germline ends. Germline loops: CDR1 LGHNA, CDR2 YSLEER. This CDR3 comprises 13 residues.

In its sample, this clone was seen a few times. The chain recombines TRBV5-5 with TRBJ1-2; D remains ambiguous. Looked up from germline, CDR1 is SGHKS and CDR2 is YYEKEE (reference sequence). The CDR3 contains 15 residues. V was shortened by 4 bases and J by 4 bases, with 17 bases between the two germline ends. This CDR3 reads CASSPGIGRGYGYTF. CDR3 sequence (DNA): TGTGCCAGCAGCCCTGGGATCGGGCGGGGCTATGGCTACACCTTC.

The J gene is TRBJ2-1, the V gene TRBV3-1 (or the pseudogene TRBV3-2); D remains ambiguous. There are 15 residues in the CDR3. V lost 2 bases to trimming and J lost 10 bases, with 18 bases between them. Germline values: CDR1 LGHDT, CDR2 YNNKEL (reference sequence). CDR3 loop: CASSQTPVVVPEQFF. The CDR3 bases are TGTGCCAGCAGCCAAACGCCGGTGGTAGTGCCGGAGCAGTTCTTC.

This chain connects TRBV3-1 (or the pseudogene TRBV3-2) to TRBJ1-4, with 9 nucleotides matching TRBD1. V trimming: 4 bases; J trimming: 0 bases; junction bases outside the gene matches: 3. The germline gives CDR1 LGHDT, CDR2 YNNKEL (reference sequence). The CDR3 is 16 amino acids. The CDR3 protein is CASSLGQGTTNEKLFF. The DNA for the CDR3 is TGTGCCAGCAGCCTGGGACAGGGAACAACTAATGAAAAACTGTTTTTT.

The V call is TRBV7-3, the J call TRBJ2-5; D may be TRBD1 (6 bases). The CDR3 extends over 15 amino acids. Germline loops: CDR1 SGHTA, CDR2 FQGTGA. The V end was cut by 5 bases, the J end by 2 bases, with 15 bases between. The CDR3 bases are TGTGCCAGCAGCCAGACAGGTTTTATTCAAGAGACCCAGTACTTC. This translates into CASSQTGFIQETQYF.

The chain joins TRBV9 to TRBJ2-3, with 8 bases identical to TRBD2. This CDR3 has 15 residues. Germline CDR1 and CDR2: SGDLS and YYNGEE. Trimming cost V 2 bases and J 0 bases; bases outside gene matches: 2. The CDR3 reads CASSVSGASTDTQYF. DNA for the CDR3: TGTGCCAGCAGCGTTAGCGGGGCTAGCACAGATACGCAGTATTTT. The variable domain in full, with the rest retrieved from reference TRBV9 and TRBJ2-3, is DSGVTQTPKHLITATGQRVTLRCSPRSGDLSVYWYQQSLDQGLQFLIQYYNGEERAKGNILERFSAQQFPDLHSELNLSSLELGDSALYFCASSVSGASTDTQYFGPGTRLTVL.

V and J are TRBV27 and TRBJ2-5, with a weak D call TRBD1 (5 bases). The CDR3 has 14 residues. V lost 0 bases, J lost 5 bases, and 10 bases lay in between. The germline gives CDR1 MNHEY, CDR2 SMNVEV (reference sequence). This CDR3 is CASSLSGPAETQYF. Here the CDR3 DNA reads TGTGCCAGCAGTTTATCGGGGCCTGCGGAGACCCAGTACTTC.

The V gene is TRBV7-9, the J gene TRBJ2-5, with 10 bases lining up with TRBD2. CDR3 length equals 18 residues. The trim removed 6 bases at V and 2 bases at J, leaving 15 bases unmatched. Looked up from germline, CDR1 is SEHNR and CDR2 is FQNEAQ (reference sequence). The CDR3 here is CASSLRSIAGGLQETQYF. The CDR3 bases are TGTGCCAGCAGTCTTAGATCCATAGCGGGAGGCCTACAAGAGACCCAGTACTTC.

This chain connects TRBV5-1 to TRBJ2-1; 8 nucleotides match TRBD1. There are 15 residues in the CDR3. CDR1 is SGHRS and CDR2 is YFSETQ in the germline V gene. J was trimmed by 5 bases and V by 3 bases; bases with no gene match: 7. The CDR3 loop reads CASSSDRVVNNEQFF. The CDR3 region has the DNA TGCGCCAGCAGCTCGGACAGGGTGGTAAACAATGAGCAGTTCTTC. Looking up the rest from reference TRBV5-1 and TRBJ2-1 gives the full variable domain: KAGVTQTPRYLIKTRGQQVTLSCSPISGHRSVSWYQQTPGQGLQFLFEYFSETQRNKGNFPGRFSGRQFSNSRSEMNVSTLELGDSALYLCASSSDRVVNNEQFFGPGTRLTVL.

This sequence joins TRBV6-6 and TRBJ1-2; no firm D call. Germline CDR1 is MNHNY and CDR2 is SVGAGI (reference sequence). V gave up 0 bases and J gave up 3 bases, with 5 bases separating them. This CDR3 has 13 residues. This CDR3 is CASSYSRDYGYTF. For the CDR3, the DNA is TGTGCCAGCAGTTACTCACGGGACTATGGCTACACCTTC.

The chain recombines TRBV5-5 with TRBJ1-2; 10 nucleotides match TRBD1. This CDR3 has 13 amino acids. The V and J ends lost 4 bases and 7 bases, in that order; junction bases with no gene match: 4. Germline V gene lookup returns CDR1 SGHKS and CDR2 YYEKEE (reference sequence). DNA of the CDR3: TGTGCCAGCAGCCCCGGGACAGGGGTTGGCTACACCTTC. Its translation: CASSPGTGVGYTF.

The V call is TRBV7-8, the J call TRBJ2-7, with 7 bases identical to TRBD1. Germline V gene sequence: CDR1 SGHVS, CDR2 FQNEAQ. Unmatched junction bases numbered 1, after V lost 2 bases and J lost 0 bases. CDR3 length: 14 amino acids. CDR3 nucleotide sequence: TGTGCCAGCAGCTTACAGGGGGACTCCTACGAGCAGTACTTC. This gives the protein CASSLQGDSYEQYF.

The rearrangement joins TRBV9 to TRBJ2-3; D gene unclear. V gave up 0 bases and J gave up 2 bases, with 7 bases separating them. The germline gives CDR1 SGDLS, CDR2 YYNGEE. This CDR3 is 14 amino acids long. CDR3 sequence (DNA): TGTGCCAGCAGCGTAGAGGCGGTCACAGATACGCAGTATTTT. Its translation: CASSVEAVTDTQYF. The full variable domain, completed using reference TRBV9 and TRBJ2-3, is DSGVTQTPKHLITATGQRVTLRCSPRSGDLSVYWYQQSLDQGLQFLIQYYNGEERAKGNILERFSAQQFPDLHSELNLSSLELGDSALYFCASSVEAVTDTQYFGPGTRLTVL.

This clone was counted between two and nine times. CDR3 amino acids: CASRSTGGEAFF. CDR3 coding DNA: TGTGCCAGCAGGTCGACAGGGGGTGAAGCTTTCTTT. This chain joins TRBV27 and TRBJ1-1; 9 bases agree with TRBD1. Looked up from germline, CDR1 is MNHEY and CDR2 is SMNVEV (reference sequence). The CDR3 is 12 amino acids. J was trimmed by 7 bases and V by 6 bases; bases with no gene match: 3.

Only a few counts were recorded for this clone. This sequence joins TRBV9 and TRBJ2-3; 10 bases map to TRBD2. Germline CDR1 and CDR2: SGDLS and YYNGEE. V gave up 4 bases and J gave up 3 bases; unmatched junction bases: 8. The CDR3 extends over 16 amino acids. The CDR3 region has the DNA TGTGCCAGCAGCTCGAGCGGGAGGGGAGGAACAGATACGCAGTATTTT. Its protein product is CASSSSGRGGTDTQYF.